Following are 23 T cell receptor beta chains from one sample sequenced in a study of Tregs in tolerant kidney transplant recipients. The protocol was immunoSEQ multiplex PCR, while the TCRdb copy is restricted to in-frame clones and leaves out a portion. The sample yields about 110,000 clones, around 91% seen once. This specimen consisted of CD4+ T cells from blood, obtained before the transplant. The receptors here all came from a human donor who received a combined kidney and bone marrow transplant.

The CDR3: CASSSGDRGFYTGELFF. CDR3 DNA: TGTGCCAGCAGCTCTGGAGACAGGGGATTCTACACCGGGGAGCTGTTTTTT. The genes are TRBV5-4 and TRBJ2-2, with 8 bases that match TRBD1. Germline trimming cut 3 bases from V and 3 bases from J; bases unmatched to any gene: 10. CDR3 size: 17 residues. CDR1 SGHNT and CDR2 YYREEE come from the germline V gene (reference sequence).

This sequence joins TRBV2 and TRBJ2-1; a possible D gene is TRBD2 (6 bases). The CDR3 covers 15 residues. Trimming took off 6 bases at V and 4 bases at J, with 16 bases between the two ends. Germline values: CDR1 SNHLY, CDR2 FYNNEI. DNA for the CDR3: TGTGCCAGCAGGGAACTTAGCGGCAGGTACAATGAGCAGTTCTTC. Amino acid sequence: CASRELSGRYNEQFF.

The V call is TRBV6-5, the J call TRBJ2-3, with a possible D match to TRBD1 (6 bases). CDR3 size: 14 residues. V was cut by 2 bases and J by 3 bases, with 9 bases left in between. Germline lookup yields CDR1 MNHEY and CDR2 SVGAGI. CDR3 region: CASSYRQGTDTQYF. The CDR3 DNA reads TGTGCCAGCAGTTACAGGCAGGGGACAGATACGCAGTATTTT.

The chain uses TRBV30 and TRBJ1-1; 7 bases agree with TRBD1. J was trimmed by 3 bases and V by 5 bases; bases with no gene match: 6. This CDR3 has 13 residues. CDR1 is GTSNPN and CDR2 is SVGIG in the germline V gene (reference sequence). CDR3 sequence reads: CAWDRVIDTEAFF. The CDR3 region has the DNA TGTGCCTGGGACAGGGTAATAGACACTGAAGCTTTCTTT.

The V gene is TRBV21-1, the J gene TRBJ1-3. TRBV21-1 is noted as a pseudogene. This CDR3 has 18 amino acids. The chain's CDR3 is CASSNSAQGGTTGNTIYF. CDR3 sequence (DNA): TGTGCCAGCAGCAACTCAGCCCAGGGAGGGACGACTGGAAACACCATATATTTT.

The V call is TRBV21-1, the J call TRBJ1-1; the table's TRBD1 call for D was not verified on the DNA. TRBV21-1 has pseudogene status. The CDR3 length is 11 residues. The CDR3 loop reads CASRGPLEAFF. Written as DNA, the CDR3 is TGTGCCAGCAGGGGCCCGCTGGAAGCTTTCTTT.

The CDR3 is CASSIILVRAAEKLFF. The CDR3 DNA is TGTGCCAGTAGTATTATCCTGGTCAGGGCTGCTGAAAAACTGTTTTTT. The V call is TRBV19, the J call TRBJ1-4; perhaps TRBD1 as D (5 bases). V shed 3 bases and J shed 7 bases, with 18 bases lying between them. This CDR3 contains 16 residues. Germline CDR1 is LNHDA and CDR2 is SQIVND (reference sequence).

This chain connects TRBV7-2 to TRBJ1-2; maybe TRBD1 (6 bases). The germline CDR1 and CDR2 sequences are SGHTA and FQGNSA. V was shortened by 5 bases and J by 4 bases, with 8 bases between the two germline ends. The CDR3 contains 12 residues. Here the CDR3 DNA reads TGTGCCAGCAGCGAGACAGGCTATGGCTACACCTTC. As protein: CASSETGYGYTF. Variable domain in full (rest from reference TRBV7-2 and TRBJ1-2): GAGVSQSPSNKVTEKGKDVELRCDPISGHTALYWYRQSLGQGLEFLIYFQGNSAPDKSGLPSDRFSAERTGGSVSTLTIQRTQQEDSAVYLCASSETGYGYTFGSGTRLTVV.

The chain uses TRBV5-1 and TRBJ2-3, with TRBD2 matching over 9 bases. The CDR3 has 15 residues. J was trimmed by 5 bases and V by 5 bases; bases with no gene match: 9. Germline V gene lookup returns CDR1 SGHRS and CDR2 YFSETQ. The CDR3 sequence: CASSSRAGGGDTQYF. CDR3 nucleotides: TGCGCCAGCAGTTCCAGAGCGGGGGGCGGAGATACGCAGTATTTT.

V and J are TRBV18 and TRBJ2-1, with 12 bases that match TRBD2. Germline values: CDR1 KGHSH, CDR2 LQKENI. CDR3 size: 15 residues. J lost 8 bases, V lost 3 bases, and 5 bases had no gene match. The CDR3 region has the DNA TGTGCCAGCTCACCTCTAGCGGGGGGGCCATATGAGCAGTTCTTC. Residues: CASSPLAGGPYEQFF.

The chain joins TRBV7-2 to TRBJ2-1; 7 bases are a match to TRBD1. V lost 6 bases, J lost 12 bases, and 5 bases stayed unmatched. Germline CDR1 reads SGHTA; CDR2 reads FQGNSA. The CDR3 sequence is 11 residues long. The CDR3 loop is CASSRDSGQFF. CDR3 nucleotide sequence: TGTGCCAGCAGTAGGGACAGTGGGCAGTTCTTC. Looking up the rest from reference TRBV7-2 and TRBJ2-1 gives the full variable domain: GAGVSQSPSNKVTEKGKDVELRCDPISGHTALYWYRQSLGQGLEFLIYFQGNSAPDKSGLPSDRFSAERTGGSVSTLTIQRTQQEDSAVYLCASSRDSGQFFGPGTRLTVL.

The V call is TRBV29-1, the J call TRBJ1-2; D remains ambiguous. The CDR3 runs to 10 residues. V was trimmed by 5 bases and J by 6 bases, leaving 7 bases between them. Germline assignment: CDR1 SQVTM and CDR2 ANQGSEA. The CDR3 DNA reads TGCAGCGTTACAGCGGATGGCTACACCTTC. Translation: CSVTADGYTF.

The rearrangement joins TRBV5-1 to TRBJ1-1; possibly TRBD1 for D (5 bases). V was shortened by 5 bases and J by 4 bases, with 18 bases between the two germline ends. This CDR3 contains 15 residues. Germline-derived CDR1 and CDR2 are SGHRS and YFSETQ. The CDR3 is CASRTDSQPGTEAFF. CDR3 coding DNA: TGCGCCAGCAGAACCGACAGCCAACCGGGCACTGAAGCTTTCTTT.

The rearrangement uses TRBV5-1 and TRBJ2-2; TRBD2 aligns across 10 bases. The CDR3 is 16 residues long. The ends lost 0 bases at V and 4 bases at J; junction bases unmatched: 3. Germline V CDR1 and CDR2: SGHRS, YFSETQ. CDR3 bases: TGCGCCAGCAGCTTGGTGGTAGCGGGAGGCACCGGGGAGCTGTTTTTT. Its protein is CASSLVVAGGTGELFF.

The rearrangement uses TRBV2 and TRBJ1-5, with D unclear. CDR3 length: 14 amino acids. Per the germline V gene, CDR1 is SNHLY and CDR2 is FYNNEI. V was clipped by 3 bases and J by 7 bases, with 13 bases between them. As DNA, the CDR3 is TGTGCCAGCAGTGAGGACTATCTGGGACAGCCCCAGCATTTT. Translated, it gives CASSEDYLGQPQHF.

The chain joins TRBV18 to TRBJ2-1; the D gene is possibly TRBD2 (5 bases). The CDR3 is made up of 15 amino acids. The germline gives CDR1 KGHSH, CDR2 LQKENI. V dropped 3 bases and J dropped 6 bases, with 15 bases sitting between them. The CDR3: CASSPQLGALNEQFF. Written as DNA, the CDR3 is TGTGCCAGCTCACCCCAGCTGGGAGCCCTCAATGAGCAGTTCTTC.

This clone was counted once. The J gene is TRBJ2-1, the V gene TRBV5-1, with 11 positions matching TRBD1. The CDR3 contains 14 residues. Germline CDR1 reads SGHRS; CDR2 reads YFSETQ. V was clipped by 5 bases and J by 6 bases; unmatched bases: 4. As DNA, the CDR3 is TGCGCCAGCAGAATAGGACAGGGGGCCAATGAGCAGTTCTTC. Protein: CASRIGQGANEQFF.

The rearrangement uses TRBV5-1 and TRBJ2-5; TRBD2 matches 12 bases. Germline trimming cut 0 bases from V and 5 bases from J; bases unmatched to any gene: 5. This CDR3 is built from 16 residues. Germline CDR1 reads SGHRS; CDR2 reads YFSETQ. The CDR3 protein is CASSLVLAGGSETQYF. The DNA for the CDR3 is TGCGCCAGCAGCTTGGTACTAGCGGGGGGCAGTGAGACCCAGTACTTC.

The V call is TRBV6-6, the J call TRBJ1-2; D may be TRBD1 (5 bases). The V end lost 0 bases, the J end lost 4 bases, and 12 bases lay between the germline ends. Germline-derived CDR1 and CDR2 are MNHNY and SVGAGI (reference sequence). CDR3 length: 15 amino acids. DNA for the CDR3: TGTGCCAGCAGTTACTCGACGGGGGGTGCCTATGGCTACACCTTC. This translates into CASSYSTGGAYGYTF.

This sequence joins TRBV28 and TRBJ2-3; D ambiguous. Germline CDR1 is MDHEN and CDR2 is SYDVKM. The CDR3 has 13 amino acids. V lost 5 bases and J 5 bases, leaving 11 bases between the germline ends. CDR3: CASSTGGKDTQYF. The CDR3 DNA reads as TGTGCCAGCAGTACGGGTGGCAAAGATACGCAGTATTTT.

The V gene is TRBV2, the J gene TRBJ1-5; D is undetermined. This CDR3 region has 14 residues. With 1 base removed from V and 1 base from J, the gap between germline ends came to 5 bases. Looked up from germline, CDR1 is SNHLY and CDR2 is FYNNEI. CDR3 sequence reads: CASSEGASNQPQHF. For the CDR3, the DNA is TGTGCCAGCAGTGAAGGGGCGAGCAATCAGCCCCAGCATTTT. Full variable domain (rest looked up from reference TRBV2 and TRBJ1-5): EPEVTQTPSHQVTQMGQEVILRCVPISNHLYFYWYRQILGQKVEFLVSFYNNEISEKSEIFDDQFSVERPDGSNFTLKIRSTKLEDSAMYFCASSEGASNQPQHFGDGTRLSIL.

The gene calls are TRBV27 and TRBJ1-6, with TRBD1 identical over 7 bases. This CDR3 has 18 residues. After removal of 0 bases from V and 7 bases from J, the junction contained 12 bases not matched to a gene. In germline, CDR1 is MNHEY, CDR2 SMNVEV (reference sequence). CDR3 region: CASSLSSGFGTANSPLHF. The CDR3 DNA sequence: TGTGCCAGCAGTTTATCGTCTGGGTTCGGGACAGCCAATTCACCCCTCCACTTT.

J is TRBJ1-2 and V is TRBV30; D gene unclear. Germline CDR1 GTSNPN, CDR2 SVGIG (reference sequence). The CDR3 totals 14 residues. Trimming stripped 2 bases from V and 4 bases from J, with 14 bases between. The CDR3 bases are TGTGCCTGGAGTAGTCGTGGCCAGATCTATGGCTACACCTTC. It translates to CAWSSRGQIYGYTF.